Sequencing of this TCR beta chain was carried out in a study of blood T cell repertoires in COVID-19. Study-level background: Collection of acute and convalescent COVID-19 samples took place in the United States, Italy and Spain. T cells, B-cell-depleted T cells, or PBMCs provided the cDNA or gDNA that served as material.

Germline CDR1 and CDR2: MNHEY and SVGEGT. This CDR3 comprises 18 residues. V gave up 4 bases and J gave up 4 bases; unmatched junction bases: 17. In the original workflow: Nucleated cell number was recorded as an estimate derived from reference gene primer amplification. Sequenced by immunoSEQ multiplex PCR; TCRdb stores in-frame clones only, minus some. The V and J calls and the clone size are those of that table, but D and trimming were determined from the DNA. The sample contains fewer than 150,000 clones, approximately 85% of which appear only once. The chain employs TRBV6-2 or TRBV6-3 and TRBJ2-7, with 9 positions matching TRBD2. This TCR derives from a woman aged 55-70 years with COVID-19, enrolled during active disease. The sequenced sample consisted of peripheral blood. The DNA for the CDR3 is TGTGCCAGCAGTTTCCAGACGATGCGGGGGGGAGATGAGTACGAGCAGTACTTC. It encodes CASSFQTMRGGDEYEQYF.